These 20 T cell receptor beta chains came from one sample sequenced in a study of blood T cells in healthy people across ages. A sample-barcoded 5' primer and a J-beta primer mix were used in a second PCR of about 7 to 12 cycles. TCRdb independently ran MiXCR on the 5' RACE reads; one entry per CDR3 protein. The sample includes around 800,000 distinct CDR3 sequences, 40% to 50% of them seen just once. The sequenced sample consisted of blood. These receptor sequences come from a man in his sixties in good health.

This chain uses TRBV5-1 with TRBJ2-1, with 8 bases aligning to TRBD1. This CDR3 has 14 amino acids. Trimming at V came to 4 bases and at J to 4 bases, leaving 4 bases not matched to a gene. Germline CDR1 reads SGHRS; CDR2 reads YFSETQ. The CDR3 loop is CASSSGQGYNEQFF. CDR3 sequence (DNA): TGCGCCAGCAGCAGTGGACAGGGATACAATGAGCAGTTCTTC. The entire variable domain, with the rest obtained from reference TRBV5-1 and TRBJ2-1, is as follows: KAGVTQTPRYLIKTRGQQVTLSCSPISGHRSVSWYQQTPGQGLQFLFEYFSETQRNKGNFPGRFSGRQFSNSRSEMNVSTLELGDSALYLCASSSGQGYNEQFFGPGTRLTVL.

The rearrangement uses TRBV4-3 and TRBJ2-1; TRBD2 aligns across 7 bases. There are 16 residues in the CDR3. Germline CDR1 is LGHNA and CDR2 is YSLEER. The trim removed 1 base at V and 5 bases at J, leaving 8 bases unmatched. The CDR3 DNA reads as TGCGCCAGCAGCCAAGGAGCGGGGACTACACACAATGAGCAGTTCTTC. It codes for CASSQGAGTTHNEQFF.

Here the CDR3 reads CGTYGYTF. The CDR3 DNA reads TGCGGTACCTATGGCTACACCTTC. The V and J genes are TRBV20-1 and TRBJ1-2; no clear D. Germline lookup yields CDR1 DFQATT and CDR2 SNEGSKA (reference sequence). The CDR3 spans 8 residues.

The chain carries TRBV27 and TRBJ2-7; D is ambiguous. From germline, CDR1 is MNHEY and CDR2 SMNVEV (reference sequence). The CDR3 spans 13 residues. Trimming took 5 bases from V and 6 from J, leaving 14 bases between them. CDR3 in amino acids: CASSVGVRGEQYF. The CDR3 bases are TGTGCCAGCAGTGTAGGAGTGAGAGGCGAGCAGTACTTC.

V gene TRBV15 combines with J gene TRBJ2-7, with 12 bases that match TRBD2. Germline V gene sequence: CDR1 LNHNV, CDR2 YYDKDF (reference sequence). Trimming took 1 base from V and 0 from J; bases not matched to a gene: 4. There are 17 residues in the CDR3. CDR3 in amino acids: CATSRALLAGGSYEQYF. The CDR3, as DNA: TGTGCCACCAGCAGAGCCTTACTAGCGGGGGGCTCCTACGAGCAGTACTTC.

J is TRBJ2-3 and V is TRBV29-1; 9 nucleotides agree with TRBD2. Germline loops: CDR1 SQVTM, CDR2 ANQGSEA. This CDR3 comprises 13 residues. The J segment lost 7 bases and the V segment lost 5 bases, leaving 7 bases of the junction unmatched. The CDR3 sequence is CSVRSGGVNTQYF. CDR3 nucleotide sequence: TGCAGCGTTCGTAGCGGGGGTGTAAATACGCAGTATTTT.

This rearrangement joins TRBV30 to TRBJ1-3; 7 bases fit TRBD1. Germline CDR1 reads GTSNPN; CDR2 reads SVGIG (reference sequence). V shed 2 bases and J 2 bases; nucleotides not matched to a gene: 3. The CDR3 extends over 14 amino acids. The CDR3 DNA follows: TGTGCCTGGAGTAAAGGACAGGCTGGAAACACCATATATTTT. It specifies CAWSKGQAGNTIYF.

Details on this clonotype: Compared with germline, one end of the junction differs, possibly owing to a read error. The chain couples TRBV12-3 or TRBV12-4 to TRBJ2-3; D is uncertain. The CDR3 is made up of 14 amino acids. CDR3 sequence reads: CASRIRRVTDTQYF. The CDR3 DNA sequence: TGTGCCAGCCGCATTCGCCGGGTCACAGACACGCAGTATTTT.

The gene calls are TRBV5-1 and TRBJ2-1, with D uncertain. This CDR3 has 13 residues. V dropped 4 bases and J dropped 5 bases, with 10 bases sitting between them. CDR1 and CDR2 (germline): SGHRS, YFSETQ. CDR3: CASSRLLDNEQFF. The CDR3 DNA is TGCGCCAGCAGCCGACTGCTCGACAATGAGCAGTTCTTC.

For this clonotype: Since a much larger clone is just one base distant, this may be a read error. The CDR3 DNA reads TGCAGCGTTGTTCGGCTCCTCTCCTACAATGGGCAGTTCTTC. Its protein product is CSVVRLLSYNGQFF. The genes are TRBV29-1 and TRBJ2-1, with no clear D. The CDR3 contains 14 residues. In germline, CDR1 is SQVTM, CDR2 ANQGSEA.

Comment on this clonotype: A much larger clone lies one base from this, so it may be a read error. V gene TRBV7-2 combines with J gene TRBJ2-7; D may be TRBD2 (7 bases). This CDR3 contains 15 residues. Germline CDR1 is SGHTA and CDR2 is FQGNSA. Between the trimmed V and J ends, which lost 3 bases and 11 bases, there was a span of 23 bases. CDR3 sequence (DNA): TGTGCCAGCAGCTTCGGGGGGCCGGTACTAGAGACCGAGTACTTC. It specifies CASSFGGPVLETEYF.

This clonotype came up a few times. This rearrangement joins TRBV29-1 to TRBJ1-1; possible D gene TRBD1, 5 bases. The V gene lost 5 bases and the J gene lost 1 base, with 14 bases spanning the gap. The CDR3 length is 14 residues. Germline V gene data show CDR1 as SQVTM and CDR2 as ANQGSEA. CDR3: CSVTLTGRNTEAFF. CDR3 bases: TGCAGCGTTACCCTTACAGGCAGGAACACTGAAGCTTTCTTT.

This rearrangement joins TRBV4-3 to TRBJ2-1; the D gene is possibly TRBD2 (5 bases). V dropped 1 base and J dropped 0 bases, with 10 bases sitting between them. The CDR3 has 16 residues. The germline V gene has CDR1 LGHNA and CDR2 YSLEER. The CDR3 protein is CASSQGVASSYNEQFF. The CDR3 nucleotides are TGCGCCAGCAGCCAAGGCGTAGCGAGCTCCTACAATGAGCAGTTCTTC.

This clonotype was observed a handful of times. This chain uses TRBV13 with TRBJ2-7; TRBD2 matches 11 bases. In germline, CDR1 is PRHDT, CDR2 FYEKMQ (reference sequence). Germline trimming cut 5 bases from V and 2 bases from J; bases unmatched to any gene: 5. This CDR3 comprises 15 residues. CDR3 DNA sequence: TGTGCCAGCAGCACCCGACTAGCGGGGACCTACGAGCAGTACTTC. This translates into CASSTRLAGTYEQYF.

This clonotype has more than one count but fewer than ten. The genes are TRBV14 and TRBJ2-3; 7 bases map to TRBD2. V was clipped by 4 bases and J by 8 bases; unmatched bases: 9. Germline CDR1 reads SGHDN; CDR2 reads FVKESK. The CDR3 loop spans 14 amino acids. Here the CDR3 reads CASSPDRTSGTQYF. DNA of the CDR3: TGTGCCAGCAGCCCGGACCGGACTAGTGGTACGCAGTATTTT.

In its sample, this clonotype was seen a few times. The chain joins TRBV4-3 to TRBJ2-4, with D possibly matching TRBD1 (6 bases). This CDR3 has 14 residues. Germline CDR1 LGHNA, CDR2 YSLEER. The germline V and J ends were trimmed by 0 bases and 6 bases, with 9 bases remaining between them. The CDR3 protein is CASSQDRGSNIQYF. DNA of the CDR3: TGCGCCAGCAGCCAAGATAGGGGGTCAAACATTCAGTACTTC.

The V gene is TRBV5-1, the J gene TRBJ2-5; weak D call: TRBD1 (7 bases). From germline, CDR1 is SGHRS and CDR2 YFSETQ. This CDR3 comprises 14 residues. Trimming removed 1 base at V and 11 bases at J, with 18 bases between. As DNA, the CDR3 is TGCGCCAGCAGCTTGAGCAGGGGGGACAATGAGCAGTACTTC. Amino acids: CASSLSRGDNEQYF.

The rearrangement links TRBV9 to TRBJ2-7; D uncertain. This CDR3 has 14 amino acids. The V gene lost 0 bases and the J gene lost 4 bases, with 11 bases spanning the gap. CDR1 SGDLS and CDR2 YYNGEE come from the germline V gene. CDR3: CASSVDSYSYEQYF. The CDR3 coding sequence is TGTGCCAGCAGCGTAGATTCGTATTCGTACGAGCAGTACTTC.

This clonotype was observed a single time. The V and J genes are TRBV7-2 and TRBJ1-2, with D unclear. V lost 7 bases and J 6 bases, leaving 18 bases between the germline ends. CDR3 length equals 14 residues. Per germline, CDR1 SGHTA and CDR2 FQGNSA. The CDR3: CASTQSGALHGYTF. The CDR3 DNA follows: TGTGCCAGCACCCAATCAGGAGCCCTTCATGGCTACACCTTC. Using reference TRBV7-2 and TRBJ1-2 for the parts outside the CDR3, the full variable domain is GAGVSQSPSNKVTEKGKDVELRCDPISGHTALYWYRQSLGQGLEFLIYFQGNSAPDKSGLPSDRFSAERTGGSVSTLTIQRTQQEDSAVYLCASTQSGALHGYTFGSGTRLTVV.

This chain uses TRBV10-3 with TRBJ1-5, with D tentatively TRBD1 (6 bases). Trimming shortened V by 10 bases and J by 3 bases, and 13 bases separated the two germline ends. Looked up from germline, CDR1 is ENHRY and CDR2 is SYGVKD. This CDR3 comprises 13 residues. CDR3 in DNA: TGTGCCACTGGGACAACAGACAATCAGCCCCAGCATTTT. It translates to CATGTTDNQPQHF.